This T cell receptor beta chain emerged from a study of beta chain features in type 1 diabetes. The study's findings and limits: In these data, an HLA type influence on TCRB rearrangement remained unresolved. Researchers report that Type 1 diabetes patients had moderately but significantly shorter TCRB CDR3s across all four CD4+ subsets. A closer apparent resemblance between naive, central memory and Treg TCRB repertoires was seen in patients than in healthy donors.

This clone was seen only a few times. Its specificity is not known. The sequenced template was cDNA made from the entire isolated RNA. Measured with immunoSEQ multiplex PCR; TCRdb has only the in-frame clones, and not every one. The table includes 630,000 or so clones, over 12% detected once. Germline loops: CDR1 KGHSH, CDR2 LQKENI. This CDR3 spans 12 amino acids. The V end was cut by 2 bases, the J end by 7 bases, with 6 bases between. V is TRBV18 and J is TRBJ2-1; no reliable D call. The material sequenced was naive CD4+ T cells from blood. This TCR came from a man between 18 and 29 years old with type 1 diabetes. The CDR3 protein is CASSPYGNEQFF. The CDR3 DNA sequence: TGTGCCAGCTCACCATACGGGAATGAGCAGTTCTTC.